This T cell receptor (beta chain) was recorded in a study of blood T cell repertoires in COVID-19. In the study's own analysis: Amplification from reference gene primers served as the basis for estimated nucleated cell counts. Libraries were prepared by immunoSEQ multiplex PCR; TCRdb keeps only in-frame clonotypes and omits some of them. D and trimming were read from the DNA, whereas the V and J calls and clone size are those reported in that table. The sample comprises 220,000 or so clones, 84% of which are singletons, and roughly 5% rests with the top ten. Germline CDR1 MGHDK, CDR2 SYGVNS. V shed 8 bases, J shed 3 bases, and the junction held 6 bases outside the gene matches. The CDR3 is 14 residues long.

The source of this sequence is a woman aged 55 to 70 who had recovered from COVID-19. The gene calls are TRBV25-1 and TRBJ2-7, with TRBD2 matching over 11 bases. The sequenced material came from peripheral blood. The CDR3 DNA sequence: TGTGCCAGCCTGCCTAGCGGGGGGTTCTACGAGCAGTACTTC. It translates to CASLPSGGFYEQYF.